Below, 8 T cell receptor beta chains from the same sample are listed, as sequenced in a study of cytomegalovirus exposure and HLA in healthy donors. Primers for the PCR totalled 60 Vbeta and 13 Jbeta. The method was immunoSEQ multiplex PCR; TCRdb's version includes in-frame clones alone and lacks a portion of them. Of fewer than 200,000 clones in the sample, roughly 85% were seen once. The sample consisted of PBMCs. These TCRs come from a woman in her forties in good health and CMV-seronegative.

The chain carries TRBV6-6 and TRBJ2-3; 10 nucleotides match TRBD2. The CDR3 extends over 15 amino acids. In germline, CDR1 is MNHNY, CDR2 SVGAGI (reference sequence). J gave up 1 base and V 2 bases, and 0 bases lay outside the gene matches. The CDR3 protein is CASSYTSGGTDTQYF. CDR3 nucleotides: TGTGCCAGCAGTTACACTAGCGGGGGCACAGATACGCAGTATTTT.

This clone was picked up a small number of times. The chain is built from TRBV15 and TRBJ2-1; 10 bases agree with TRBD1. The trim removed 0 bases at V and 8 bases at J, leaving 4 bases unmatched. The V gene's germline CDR1 is LNHNV and CDR2 YYDKDF (reference sequence). CDR3 length: 15 residues. Here the CDR3 DNA reads TGTGCCACCAGCAGAGATTTAGGGACAGGGGATGAGCAGTTCTTC. Protein sequence: CATSRDLGTGDEQFF.

The chain combines TRBV5-1 with TRBJ2-1; 12 bases are shared with TRBD2. The CDR3 totals 18 residues. The V gene's germline CDR1 is SGHRS and CDR2 YFSETQ. V shed 4 bases and J 9 bases; nucleotides not matched to a gene: 17. The CDR3 sequence: CASSLGSSGGVLQGEQFF. Here the CDR3 DNA reads TGCGCCAGCAGCCTAGGTTCTAGCGGGGGGGTTTTACAGGGTGAGCAGTTCTTC.

CDR3 loop: CASSPTGSDQPQHF. The CDR3 DNA reads as TGTGCCAGCAGCCCGACAGGGAGCGACCAGCCCCAGCATTTT. The V call is TRBV5-5, the J call TRBJ1-5, with 7 bases fitting TRBD1. V was clipped by 4 bases and J by 7 bases; unmatched bases: 8. Germline assignment: CDR1 SGHKS and CDR2 YYEKEE (reference sequence). This CDR3 is 14 amino acids long.

The gene calls are TRBV27 and TRBJ2-7; weak D call: TRBD2 (5 bases). Trimming cost V 5 bases and J 6 bases, with 14 bases left between them. The germline gives CDR1 MNHEY, CDR2 SMNVEV (reference sequence). This CDR3 has 13 residues. Written as DNA, the CDR3 is TGTGCCAGCAGTAAGGGAGCTGGGGTCGAGCAGTACTTC. This codes for CASSKGAGVEQYF.

The sample holds one count of this clone. This chain connects TRBV4-1 to TRBJ2-2, with 7 nucleotides matching TRBD2. Germline assignment: CDR1 MGHRA and CDR2 YSYEKL. The CDR3 is 17 residues long. Trimming at V came to 1 base and at J to 6 bases, leaving 11 bases not matched to a gene. CDR3 bases: TGCGCCAGCAGCCAAGTTGGGGCGGGGGTGTGGGCCGGGGAGCTGTTTTTT. Its translation is CASSQVGAGVWAGELFF.

A few counts support this clone. This chain connects TRBV5-1 to TRBJ1-1; weak D call: TRBD1 (5 bases). The CDR3 loop spans 15 amino acids. V gave up 4 bases and J gave up 1 base, with 14 bases separating them. CDR1 is SGHRS and CDR2 is YFSETQ in the germline V gene. The CDR3, as DNA: TGCGCCAGCAGCGGGGGACTCGGGTCGAACACTGAAGCTTTCTTT. Protein product: CASSGGLGSNTEAFF.

The chain is built from TRBV5-6 and TRBJ2-5; 8 bases match TRBD2. The closer fit of TRBJ2-7 to the DNA end suggests the J call may be wrong. This CDR3 has 14 amino acids. Germline CDR1 is SGHDT and CDR2 is YYEEEE. The DNA of the CDR3 is TGTGCCAGCAGCTTGGGCGGGGGGTCCTACGAGCAGTACTTC. Residues: CASSLGGGSYEQYF.